The 16 T cell receptor beta chains reported below all come from one sample, sequenced in a study of naive and memory T cell subsets. General study points: A few larger clonotypes appeared in naive repertoires, especially CD8, possibly memory cells re-expressing CD45RA.

The antigens these receptors bind are not known. An equimolar mix of two oligonucleotides served as the beta constant-region primer for TRBC1 and TRBC2. Nested alpha and beta constant-region primers with the SP2 primer drove four PCR rounds on ligated cDNA. Via MiXCR, TCRdb re-called the UMI-ligation and nested PCR reads, giving one row per CDR3 protein. The sample shows 130,000 to 150,000 distinct CDR3 sequences, roughly 20% of them seen only once. The sequencing sample was made of naive CD4+ T cells from blood. Every receptor here comes from a human donor in good health.

The gene calls are TRBV13 and TRBJ2-7, with TRBD1 as a possible D gene (5 bases). The germline V and J ends were trimmed by 2 bases and 4 bases, with 12 bases remaining between them. Germline V gene data show CDR1 as PRHDT and CDR2 as FYEKMQ (reference sequence). The CDR3 covers 14 residues. The CDR3 sequence is CASSLRGGKYEQYF. In DNA, the CDR3 is TGTGCCAGCAGCTTAAGGGGCGGAAAATACGAGCAGTACTTC. Filled out from reference TRBV13 and TRBJ2-7, the complete variable domain reads AAGVIQSPRHLIKEKRETATLKCYPIPRHDTVYWYQQGPGQDPQFLISFYEKMQSDKGSIPDRFSAQQFSDYHSELNMSSLELGDSALYFCASSLRGGKYEQYFGPGTRLTVT.

This clonotype occurred a few times. The rearrangement links TRBV5-1 to TRBJ1-2; possibly TRBD1 for D (5 bases). V lost 4 bases to trimming and J lost 4 bases, with 23 bases between them. Germline lookup yields CDR1 SGHRS and CDR2 YFSETQ. The CDR3 has 17 amino acids. The CDR3 reads CASSTGTEPPVRYGYTF. The CDR3 coding sequence is TGCGCCAGCAGCACCGGGACGGAGCCACCCGTACGCTATGGCTACACCTTC.

The table lists this clonotype with a few counts. The genes are TRBV9 and TRBJ2-2; D is possibly TRBD2 (5 bases). The germline CDR1 and CDR2 sequences are SGDLS and YYNGEE. The CDR3 loop spans 16 amino acids. V lost 6 bases and J 4 bases, leaving 19 bases between the germline ends. CDR3 protein: CASTRSGGSGTGELFF. The DNA of the CDR3 is TGTGCCAGCACCCGTAGTGGTGGGAGTGGCACCGGGGAGCTGTTTTTT. Looking up the rest from reference TRBV9 and TRBJ2-2 gives the full variable domain: DSGVTQTPKHLITATGQRVTLRCSPRSGDLSVYWYQQSLDQGLQFLIQYYNGEERAKGNILERFSAQQFPDLHSELNLSSLELGDSALYFCASTRSGGSGTGELFFGEGSRLTVL.

This chain's CDR3 is CASSQGPQGMEPQHF. The CDR3 region has the DNA TGCGCCAGCAGCCAAGGTCCCCAGGGGATGGAGCCCCAGCATTTT. The chain uses TRBV4-3 and TRBJ1-5, with D maybe TRBD1 (6 bases). V lost 1 base, J lost 8 bases, and 15 bases lay in between. Germline assignment: CDR1 LGHNA and CDR2 YSLEER. The CDR3 is 15 amino acids.

This clonotype has just a few counts. This chain connects TRBV20-1 to TRBJ2-3, with 8 positions matching TRBD2. Germline lookup yields CDR1 DFQATT and CDR2 SNEGSKA (reference sequence). J gave up 2 bases and V 4 bases, and 5 bases lay outside the gene matches. This CDR3 contains 14 residues. This CDR3 is CSATIAGTTDTQYF. The CDR3 DNA follows: TGCAGTGCTACCATAGCGGGGACCACAGATACGCAGTATTTT.

This clonotype came up many times. This chain links TRBV29-1 with TRBJ2-3, with unresolved D. Germline V gene sequence: CDR1 SQVTM, CDR2 ANQGSEA. The CDR3 covers 13 residues. V gave up 3 bases and J gave up 2 bases, with 9 bases separating them. DNA of the CDR3: TGCAGCGTTGATGGGGTCACCACAGATACGCAGTATTTT. Translation: CSVDGVTTDTQYF.

This clonotype was detected a few times. The chain joins TRBV6-6 to TRBJ1-3; D is unclear. Germline CDR1 is MNHNY and CDR2 is SVGAGI (reference sequence). CDR3 length: 12 residues. V was cut by 9 bases and J by 7 bases, with 13 bases left in between. The CDR3 nucleotides are TGTGCCAGTTCTCTACAACGGAACACCATATATTTT. Translating gives CASSLQRNTIYF.

There are many counts of this clonotype. This rearrangement joins TRBV5-1 to TRBJ2-7, with 9 bases identical to TRBD1. J was trimmed by 5 bases and V by 3 bases; bases with no gene match: 6. Germline V gene sequence: CDR1 SGHRS, CDR2 YFSETQ. The length of the CDR3 is 14 residues. The CDR3 DNA reads TGCGCCAGCAGCTCGCCGGGACAGGGTCACGAGCAGTACTTC. Amino acid sequence: CASSSPGQGHEQYF.

The rearrangement joins TRBV14 to TRBJ2-1; 10 bases are shared with TRBD2. Germline values: CDR1 SGHDN, CDR2 FVKESK. This CDR3 is built from 16 residues. V shed 2 bases and J 6 bases; nucleotides not matched to a gene: 7. The CDR3 reads CASSQRPGLAANEQFF. The CDR3 nucleotides are TGTGCCAGCAGCCAACGACCTGGACTAGCGGCCAATGAGCAGTTCTTC. The whole variable domain, filled in from reference TRBV14 and TRBJ2-1, reads EAGVTQFPSHSVIEKGQTVTLRCDPISGHDNLYWYRRVMGKEIKFLLHFVKESKQDESGMPNNRFLAERTGGTYSTLKVQPAELEDSGVYFCASSQRPGLAANEQFFGPGTRLTVL.

This clonotype was seen a handful of times. This rearrangement joins TRBV28 to TRBJ1-1; D is uncertain. There are 13 residues in the CDR3. Germline loops: CDR1 MDHEN, CDR2 SYDVKM. V gave up 2 bases and J gave up 7 bases, with 11 bases separating them. The CDR3 region is CASSLSQPGEAFF. CDR3 DNA sequence: TGTGCCAGCAGTTTAAGCCAGCCGGGTGAAGCTTTCTTT.

The chain uses TRBV5-1 and TRBJ2-3; D gene unclear. The CDR3 totals 13 residues. V dropped 0 bases and J dropped 6 bases, with 8 bases sitting between them. Per germline, CDR1 SGHRS and CDR2 YFSETQ. The CDR3 region is CASSLGTSDTQYF. The CDR3 region has the DNA TGCGCCAGCAGCTTGGGCACATCGGATACGCAGTATTTT.

The V and J genes are TRBV5-4 and TRBJ2-7, with 7 bases lining up with TRBD1. The CDR3 sequence is 13 residues long. V lost 6 bases and J lost 3; bases outside the gene matches: 6. Germline V gives CDR1 SGHNT, CDR2 YYREEE (reference sequence). The CDR3 coding sequence is TGTGCCAGCACCGACAGGGTGGGCTACGAGCAGTACTTC. Protein sequence: CASTDRVGYEQYF.

This chain joins TRBV29-1 and TRBJ2-2; tentatively, D is TRBD2 (6 bases). CDR1 SQVTM and CDR2 ANQGSEA come from the germline V gene. This CDR3 contains 12 residues. CDR3 protein: CTGGENTGELFF. CDR3 DNA: TGCACCGGGGGAGAGAACACCGGGGAGCTGTTTTTT.

This clonotype was counted once. The chain employs TRBV20-1 and TRBJ1-5, with 7 bases matching TRBD1. The germline CDR1 and CDR2 sequences are DFQATT and SNEGSKA (reference sequence). V was pared by 1 base and J by 2 bases, with 5 bases of the junction left unmatched. CDR3 length: 15 amino acids. CDR3 sequence: CSARVSGGGNQPQHF. The CDR3 nucleotides are TGCAGTGCTAGAGTTTCAGGGGGAGGCAATCAGCCCCAGCATTTT.

The rearrangement links TRBV5-1 to TRBJ2-7; 7 bases map to TRBD1. The V gene end was trimmed by 3 bases and the J gene end by 6 bases; junction bases not matched to a gene: 12. Germline values: CDR1 SGHRS, CDR2 YFSETQ. There are 15 residues in the CDR3. The DNA for the CDR3 is TGCGCCAGCAGCTCAACCGGGACAGCACCCGGCGAGCAGTACTTC. Encoded protein: CASSSTGTAPGEQYF.

V gene TRBV3-1 combines with J gene TRBJ1-5; D unresolved. This CDR3 is built from 15 residues. The germline V and J ends were trimmed by 1 base and 1 base, with 8 bases remaining between them. CDR1 and CDR2 (germline): LGHDT, YNNKEL (reference sequence). The CDR3 region has the DNA TGTGCCAGCAGCCAAGGGGAGGGCAGCAATCAGCCCCAGCATTTT. It specifies CASSQGEGSNQPQHF.